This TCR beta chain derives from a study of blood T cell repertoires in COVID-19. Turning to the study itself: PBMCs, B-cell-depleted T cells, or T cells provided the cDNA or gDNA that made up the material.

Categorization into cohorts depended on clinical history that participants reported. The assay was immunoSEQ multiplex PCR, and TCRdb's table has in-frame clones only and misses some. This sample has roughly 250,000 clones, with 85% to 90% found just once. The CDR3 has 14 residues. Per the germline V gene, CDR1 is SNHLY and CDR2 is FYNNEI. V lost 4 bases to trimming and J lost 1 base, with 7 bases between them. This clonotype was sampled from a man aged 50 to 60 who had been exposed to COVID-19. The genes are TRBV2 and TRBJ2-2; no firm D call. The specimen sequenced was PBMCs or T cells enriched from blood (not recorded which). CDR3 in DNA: TGTGCCAGCAGTGCGCGTGTGAACACCGGGGAGCTGTTTTTT. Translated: CASSARVNTGELFF.